A single sample is the source of the 20 T cell receptor beta chains below, sequenced in a study of blood T cell repertoires in COVID-19. The repertoire was sequenced with immunoSEQ multiplex PCR; TCRdb's copy has only in-frame clones and lacks some. This sample has fewer than 250,000 clones; 65% to 90% occur once, and the top ten carry 3.5% to 4%. Sample: PBMCs or T cells enriched from blood (not recorded which). These receptors were obtained from a woman aged 40 to 50 with acute COVID-19.

This chain joins TRBV28 and TRBJ1-2; D is undetermined. The CDR3 runs 12 residues. CDR1 is MDHEN and CDR2 is SYDVKM in the germline V gene. The germline V and J ends were trimmed by 5 bases and 4 bases, with 8 bases remaining between them. The CDR3 nucleotides are TGTGCCAGCAGTGTAAACAGCTATGGCTACACCTTC. Its protein product is CASSVNSYGYTF.

The chain couples TRBV28 to TRBJ1-5; D is possibly TRBD1 (5 bases). There are 14 residues in the CDR3. Germline loops: CDR1 MDHEN, CDR2 SYDVKM. V was cut by 7 bases and J by 4 bases, with 14 bases left in between. CDR3 in DNA: TGTGCCAGCATTTCCTGGACACAAAATCAGCCCCAGCATTTT. It translates to CASISWTQNQPQHF.

The chain couples TRBV7-6 to TRBJ2-5, with TRBD1 identical over 10 bases. J was trimmed by 5 bases and V by 1 base; bases with no gene match: 13. CDR3 length equals 18 residues. Germline-derived CDR1 and CDR2 are SGHVS and FNYEAQ. In DNA, the CDR3 is TGTGCCAGCAGCTTAGGTCCATCCGGGACAGGGGATGTGGAGACCCAGTACTTC. As protein: CASSLGPSGTGDVETQYF.

The chain links TRBV18 to TRBJ1-2; 8 bases fit TRBD1. Trimming removed 2 bases from V and 2 bases from J; junction bases left unmatched: 7. This CDR3 comprises 16 residues. Germline-derived CDR1 and CDR2 are KGHSH and LQKENI. The CDR3 region has the DNA TGTGCCAGCTCACCAGGGGCGGCAGGGGGCAACTATGGCTACACCTTC. The encoded protein is CASSPGAAGGNYGYTF. The whole variable domain, filled in from reference TRBV18 and TRBJ1-2, reads NAGVMQNPRHLVRRRGQEARLRCSPMKGHSHVYWYRQLPEEGLKFMVYLQKENIIDESGMPKERFSAEFPKEGPSILRIQQVVRGDSAAYFCASSPGAAGGNYGYTFGSGTRLTVV.

The chain couples TRBV2 to TRBJ2-4, with 12 bases lining up with TRBD2. With V trimmed by 8 bases and J by 7 bases, 9 bases remained unmatched. Germline loops: CDR1 SNHLY, CDR2 FYNNEI. The CDR3 sequence is 15 residues long. CDR3 in amino acids: CASGQTSGRPNIQYF. CDR3 coding DNA: TGTGCCAGCGGCCAGACTAGCGGGAGACCTAACATTCAGTACTTC.

The V call is TRBV5-6, the J call TRBJ2-5, with D unresolved. V lost 2 bases to trimming and J lost 0 bases, with 5 bases between them. The CDR3 contains 13 residues. Germline CDR1 reads SGHDT; CDR2 reads YYEEEE. CDR3 nucleotide sequence: TGTGCCAGCAGCTTTGGCTACCAAGAGACCCAGTACTTC. It translates to CASSFGYQETQYF.

The chain combines TRBV5-6 with TRBJ2-7, with TRBD2 matching 8 bases. The CDR3 extends over 15 amino acids. V was pared by 3 bases and J by 3 bases, with 8 bases of the junction left unmatched. The V gene's germline CDR1 is SGHDT and CDR2 YYEEEE. CDR3 loop: CASSYRLANLYEQYF. CDR3 in DNA: TGTGCCAGCAGCTACCGACTAGCGAACCTCTACGAGCAGTACTTC. The variable domain in full, completed from reference TRBV5-6 and TRBJ2-7, reads DAGVTQSPTHLIKTRGQQVTLRCSPKSGHDTVSWYQQALGQGPQFIFQYYEEEERQRGNFPDRFSGHQFPNYSSELNVNALLLGDSALYLCASSYRLANLYEQYFGPGTRLTVT.

About this clone itself: Other DNA sequences within the sample encode an identical CDR3. V usage is TRBV28 and J usage is TRBJ1-5; 7 nucleotides align to TRBD1. The germline gives CDR1 MDHEN, CDR2 SYDVKM. V lost 4 bases to trimming and J lost 0 bases; unmatched junction nucleotides: 0. CDR3 length: 14 residues. In DNA form, the CDR3 reads TGTGCCAGCAGTTCAGGGGGTAGCAATCAGCCCCAGCATTTT. It yields the protein CASSSGGSNQPQHF.

The rearrangement uses TRBV27 and TRBJ1-6; D is ambiguous. V was pared by 3 bases and J by 8 bases, with 11 bases between. Germline V gene lookup returns CDR1 MNHEY and CDR2 SMNVEV (reference sequence). There are 14 residues in the CDR3. CDR3 DNA: TGTGCCAGCAGTTTGCGTATCCCATATTCACCCCTCCACTTT. It yields the protein CASSLRIPYSPLHF.

The chain has TRBV7-7 and TRBJ2-3; D perhaps matches TRBD2 (5 bases). The CDR3 is made up of 15 amino acids. Trimming left V 5 bases short and J 1 base short, with 13 bases between. Germline V gives CDR1 SSHAT, CDR2 FNYEAQ (reference sequence). The CDR3: CASSQSGLGTDTQYF. CDR3 coding DNA: TGTGCCAGCAGCCAAAGCGGCCTCGGCACAGATACGCAGTATTTT. Filled out from reference TRBV7-7 and TRBJ2-3, the complete variable domain reads GAGVSQSPRYKVTKRGQDVTLRCDPISSHATLYWYQQALGQGPEFLTYFNYEAQPDKSGLPSDRFSAERPEGSISTLTIQRTEQRDSAMYRCASSQSGLGTDTQYFGPGTRLTVL.

V gene TRBV2 combines with J gene TRBJ1-5; D remains ambiguous. Germline V gene data show CDR1 as SNHLY and CDR2 as FYNNEI. The CDR3 is 13 amino acids. V lost 7 bases, J lost 3 bases, and 10 bases lay in between. The DNA of the CDR3 is TGTGCCAGCATCGGGAGGGCCAATCAGCCCCAGCATTTT. Its translation: CASIGRANQPQHF.

This clone showed up just once. J is TRBJ2-1 and V is TRBV28; unclear D gene. Germline lookup yields CDR1 MDHEN and CDR2 SYDVKM. This CDR3 region has 15 residues. V lost 5 bases, J lost 0 bases, and 11 bases lay in between. The CDR3 DNA reads as TGTGCCAGCAGTGCTTTTGGGCGCTCCTACAATGAGCAGTTCTTC. As protein: CASSAFGRSYNEQFF. The complete variable domain, with remaining parts taken from reference TRBV28 and TRBJ2-1, reads DVKVTQSSRYLVKRTGEKVFLECVQDMDHENMFWYRQDPGLGLRLIYFSYDVKMKEKGDIPEGYSVSREKKERFSLILESASTNQTSMYLCASSAFGRSYNEQFFGPGTRLTVL.

The V call is TRBV2, the J call TRBJ2-3, with TRBD2 matching over 9 bases. Trimming cost V 6 bases and J 1 base; bases outside gene matches: 2. This CDR3 contains 14 residues. Germline V gives CDR1 SNHLY, CDR2 FYNNEI. CDR3 sequence (DNA): TGTGCCAGCAGGCGCGGGGGGGGCACAGATACGCAGTATTTT. Translated, it gives CASRRGGGTDTQYF.

The count of this clone is one. The sample has other DNA sequences that encode this CDR3 too. V and J are TRBV3-1 (or the pseudogene TRBV3-2) and TRBJ2-7, with D possibly TRBD1 on 5 matching bases. The CDR3 is 11 residues long. The germline V gene has CDR1 LGHDT and CDR2 YNNKEL (reference sequence). V was trimmed by 5 bases and J by 3 bases, leaving 5 bases between them. The CDR3, as DNA: TGTGCCAGCAGCAGGGGCTACGAGCAGTACTTC. It codes for CASSRGYEQYF.

This rearrangement joins TRBV6-5 to TRBJ2-7; 11 nucleotides agree with TRBD2. Trimming at V came to 7 bases and at J to 4 bases, leaving 9 bases not matched to a gene. CDR1 is MNHEY, CDR2 SVGAGI, per germline. The CDR3 has 15 residues. CDR3 region: CASTLTSGSMYEQYF. The CDR3 region has the DNA TGTGCCAGCACGCTAACTAGCGGGAGTATGTACGAGCAGTACTTC.

The rearrangement joins TRBV18 to TRBJ2-7; no firm D call. Trimming stripped 0 bases from V and 2 bases from J, with 8 bases between. Germline loops: CDR1 KGHSH, CDR2 LQKENI. CDR3 length: 14 residues. CDR3 sequence reads: CASSPPRPPYEQYF. CDR3 in DNA: TGTGCCAGCTCACCACCGAGGCCCCCCTACGAGCAGTACTTC.

This rearrangement joins TRBV5-5 to TRBJ2-3, with D possibly matching TRBD1 (6 bases). Germline CDR1 reads SGHKS; CDR2 reads YYEKEE (reference sequence). The CDR3 length is 18 residues. V was clipped by 0 bases and J by 6 bases, with 23 bases between them. The CDR3 DNA is TGTGCCAGCAGCTTGGTTGTAGTGCGGACAGCCAGGTCCGATACGCAGTATTTT. Translating it yields CASSLVVVRTARSDTQYF.

This sequence joins TRBV5-4 and TRBJ2-7, with D possibly being TRBD2 (6 bases). Germline lookup yields CDR1 SGHNT and CDR2 YYREEE (reference sequence). CDR3 length equals 16 residues. Trimming removed 4 bases from V and 5 bases from J, with 22 bases in between. The CDR3 coding sequence is TGTGCCAGCAGCCCGTCCGGGGCAGGGAGGTCAAACGAGCAGTACTTC. It translates to CASSPSGAGRSNEQYF.

This sequence joins TRBV28 and TRBJ2-1, with TRBD1 identical over 9 bases. Germline assignment: CDR1 MDHEN and CDR2 SYDVKM. This CDR3 is built from 14 residues. J was trimmed by 3 bases and V by 5 bases; bases with no gene match: 2. This chain's CDR3 is CASSGTGSYNEQFF. CDR3 DNA: TGTGCCAGCAGTGGGACAGGGAGCTACAATGAGCAGTTCTTC.

This clone was picked up one time. The chain recombines TRBV4-1 with TRBJ2-2; TRBD2 agrees at 7 bases. Germline V CDR1 and CDR2: MGHRA, YSYEKL. The CDR3 consists of 17 residues. J was trimmed by 2 bases and V by 4 bases; bases with no gene match: 10. The CDR3 region is CASSRIAAGLNTGELFF. For the CDR3, the DNA is TGCGCCAGCAGCCGCATCGCAGCGGGACTCAACACCGGGGAGCTGTTTTTT.